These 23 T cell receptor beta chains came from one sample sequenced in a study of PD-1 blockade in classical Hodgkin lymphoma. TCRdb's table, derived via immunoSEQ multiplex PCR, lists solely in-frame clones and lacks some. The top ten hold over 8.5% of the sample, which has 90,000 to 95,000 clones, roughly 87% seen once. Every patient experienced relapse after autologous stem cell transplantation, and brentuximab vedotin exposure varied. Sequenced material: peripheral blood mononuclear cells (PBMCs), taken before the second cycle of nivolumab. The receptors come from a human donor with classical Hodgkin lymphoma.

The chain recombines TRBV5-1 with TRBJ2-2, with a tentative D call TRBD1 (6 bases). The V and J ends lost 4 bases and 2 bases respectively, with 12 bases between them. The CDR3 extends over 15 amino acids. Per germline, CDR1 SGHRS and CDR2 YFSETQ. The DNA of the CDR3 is TGCGCCAGCAGCACCGGACAGATTAACACCGGGGAGCTGTTTTTT. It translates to CASSTGQINTGELFF.

As DNA, the CDR3 is TGCAGCGTTGACGGACTAGGGAGTCGTGAGGCCCAGTACTTC. Translating gives CSVDGLGSREAQYF. The chain joins TRBV29-1 to TRBJ2-5, with TRBD2 identical over 7 bases. With V trimmed by 3 bases and J by 9 bases, 13 bases remained unmatched. This CDR3 is built from 14 residues. The germline CDR1 and CDR2 sequences are SQVTM and ANQGSEA.

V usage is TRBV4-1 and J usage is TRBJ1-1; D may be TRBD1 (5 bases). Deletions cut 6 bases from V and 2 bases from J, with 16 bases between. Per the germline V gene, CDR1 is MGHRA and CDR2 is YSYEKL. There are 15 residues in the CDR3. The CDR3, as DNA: TGCGCCAGCAGACTCTCCGGGACGGGAAACACTGAAGCTTTCTTT. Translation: CASRLSGTGNTEAFF.

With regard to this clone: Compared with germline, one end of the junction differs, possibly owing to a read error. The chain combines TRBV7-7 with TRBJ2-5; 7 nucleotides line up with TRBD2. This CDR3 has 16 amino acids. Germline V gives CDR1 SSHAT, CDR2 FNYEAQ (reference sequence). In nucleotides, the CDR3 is TGTGCTAGCAGCCTCGGAACCGGGGGGTTTCAAGAGACCCAGTACTTC. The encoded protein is CASSLGTGGFQETQYF. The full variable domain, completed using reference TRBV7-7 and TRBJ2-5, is GAGVSQSPRYKVTKRGQDVTLRCDPISSHATLYWYQQALGQGPEFLTYFNYEAQPDKSGLPSDRFSAERPEGSISTLTIQRTEQRDSAMYRCASSLGTGGFQETQYFGPGTRLLVL.

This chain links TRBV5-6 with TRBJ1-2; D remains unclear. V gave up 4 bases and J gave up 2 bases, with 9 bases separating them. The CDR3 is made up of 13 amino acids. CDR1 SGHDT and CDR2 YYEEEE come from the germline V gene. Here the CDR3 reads CASSPGRNYGYTF. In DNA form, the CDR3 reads TGTGCCAGCAGCCCTGGACGGAACTATGGCTACACCTTC.

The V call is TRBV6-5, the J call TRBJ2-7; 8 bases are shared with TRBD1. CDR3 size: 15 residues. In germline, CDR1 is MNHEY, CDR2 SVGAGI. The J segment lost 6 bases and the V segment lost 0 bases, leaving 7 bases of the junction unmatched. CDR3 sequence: CASSYSTGTGSEQYF. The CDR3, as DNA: TGTGCCAGCAGTTACTCGACCGGGACAGGCAGCGAGCAGTACTTC.

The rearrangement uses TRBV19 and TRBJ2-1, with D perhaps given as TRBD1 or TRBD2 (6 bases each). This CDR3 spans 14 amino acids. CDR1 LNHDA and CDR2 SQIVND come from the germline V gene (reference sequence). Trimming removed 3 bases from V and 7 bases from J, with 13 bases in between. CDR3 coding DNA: TGTGCCAGTAGTATTCGTGGGGGGCGGAATGAGCAGTTCTTC. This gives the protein CASSIRGGRNEQFF. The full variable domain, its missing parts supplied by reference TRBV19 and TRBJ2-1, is DGGITQSPKYLFRKEGQNVTLSCEQNLNHDAMYWYRQDPGQGLRLIYYSQIVNDFQKGDIAEGYSVSREKKESFPLTVTSAQKNPTAFYLCASSIRGGRNEQFFGPGTRLTVL.

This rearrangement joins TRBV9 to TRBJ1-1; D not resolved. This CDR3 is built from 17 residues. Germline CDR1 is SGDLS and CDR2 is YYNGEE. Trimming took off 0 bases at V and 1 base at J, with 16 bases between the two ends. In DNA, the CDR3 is TGTGCCAGCAGCGTAGGGGCGGGTGTCCTCGCGAACACTGAAGCTTTCTTT. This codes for CASSVGAGVLANTEAFF.

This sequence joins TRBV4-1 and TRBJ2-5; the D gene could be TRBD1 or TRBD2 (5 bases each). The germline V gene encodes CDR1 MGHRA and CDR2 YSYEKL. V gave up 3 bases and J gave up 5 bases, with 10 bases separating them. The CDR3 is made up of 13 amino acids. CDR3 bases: TGCGCCAGCAGCCAGGGGGAAGCGGAGACCCAGTACTTC. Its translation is CASSQGEAETQYF.

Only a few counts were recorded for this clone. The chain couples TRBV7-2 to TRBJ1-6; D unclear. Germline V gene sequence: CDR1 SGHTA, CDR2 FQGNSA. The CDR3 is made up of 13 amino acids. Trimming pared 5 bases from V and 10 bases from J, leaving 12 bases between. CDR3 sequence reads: CASSDHMGSPLHF. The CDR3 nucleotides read TGTGCCAGCAGCGACCATATGGGGTCACCCCTCCACTTT.

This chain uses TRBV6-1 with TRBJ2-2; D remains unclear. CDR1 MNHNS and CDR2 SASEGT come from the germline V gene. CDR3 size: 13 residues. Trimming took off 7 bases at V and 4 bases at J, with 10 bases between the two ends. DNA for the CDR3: TGTGCCAGCAATGTTCTGTCCACCGGGGAGCTGTTTTTT. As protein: CASNVLSTGELFF.

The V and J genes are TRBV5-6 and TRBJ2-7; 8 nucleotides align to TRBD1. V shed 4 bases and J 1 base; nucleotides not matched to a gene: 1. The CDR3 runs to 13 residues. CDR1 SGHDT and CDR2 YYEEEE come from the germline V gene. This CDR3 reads CASSGDRSYEQYF. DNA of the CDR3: TGTGCCAGCAGCGGGGACAGGTCCTACGAGCAGTACTTC.

The CDR3 reads CAISEGTSGGTDTQYF. DNA of the CDR3: TGTGCCATCAGTGAGGGAACTAGCGGGGGCACAGATACGCAGTATTTT. The rearrangement uses TRBV10-3 and TRBJ2-3, with 10 bases matching TRBD2. Trimming removed 2 bases from V and 1 base from J; junction bases left unmatched: 3. The germline V gene encodes CDR1 ENHRY and CDR2 SYGVKD. The CDR3 runs 16 residues.

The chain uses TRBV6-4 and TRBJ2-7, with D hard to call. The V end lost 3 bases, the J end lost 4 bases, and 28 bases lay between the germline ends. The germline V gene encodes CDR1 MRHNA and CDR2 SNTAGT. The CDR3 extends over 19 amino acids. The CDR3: CASSDGVKQYTPHLYEQYF. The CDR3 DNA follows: TGTGCCAGCAGTGATGGAGTAAAACAGTACACCCCCCATTTATACGAGCAGTACTTC.

The CDR3 sequence is CASSSPTSTSWETQYF. CDR3 DNA: TGTGCCAGCAGCTCCCCCACCTCGACTAGTTGGGAGACCCAGTACTTC. The chain is built from TRBV7-8 and TRBJ2-5, with TRBD2 as a possible D gene (6 bases). This CDR3 region has 16 residues. Germline lookup yields CDR1 SGHVS and CDR2 FQNEAQ. Trimming removed 4 bases from V and 5 bases from J, with 20 bases in between.

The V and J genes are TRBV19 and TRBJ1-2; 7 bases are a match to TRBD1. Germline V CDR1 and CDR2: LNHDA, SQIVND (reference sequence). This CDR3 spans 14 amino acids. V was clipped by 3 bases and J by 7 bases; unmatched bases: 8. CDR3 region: CASSISAQGFGYTF. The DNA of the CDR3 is TGTGCCAGTAGTATTTCGGCACAGGGGTTTGGCTACACCTTC.

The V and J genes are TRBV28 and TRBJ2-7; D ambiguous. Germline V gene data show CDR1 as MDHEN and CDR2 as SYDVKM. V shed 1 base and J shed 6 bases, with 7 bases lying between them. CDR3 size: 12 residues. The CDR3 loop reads CASSLSGLEQYF. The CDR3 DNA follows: TGTGCCAGCAGTTTATCCGGGCTCGAGCAGTACTTC.

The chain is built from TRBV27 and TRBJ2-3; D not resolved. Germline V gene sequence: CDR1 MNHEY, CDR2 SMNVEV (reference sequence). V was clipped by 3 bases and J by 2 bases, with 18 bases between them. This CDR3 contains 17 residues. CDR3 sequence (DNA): TGTGCCAGCAGTTTTAGCAAGGCAAACCTACTCACAGATACGCAGTATTTT. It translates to CASSFSKANLLTDTQYF.

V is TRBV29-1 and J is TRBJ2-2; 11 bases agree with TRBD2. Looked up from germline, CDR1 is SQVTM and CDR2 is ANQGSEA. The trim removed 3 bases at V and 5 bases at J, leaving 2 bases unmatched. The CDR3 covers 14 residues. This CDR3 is CSVDLAGGTGELFF. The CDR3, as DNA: TGCAGCGTTGATCTAGCGGGAGGAACCGGGGAGCTGTTTTTT.

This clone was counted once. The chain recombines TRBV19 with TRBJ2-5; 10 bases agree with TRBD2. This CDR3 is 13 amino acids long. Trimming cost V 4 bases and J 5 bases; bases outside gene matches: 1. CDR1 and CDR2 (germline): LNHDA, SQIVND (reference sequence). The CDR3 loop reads CASSTSGGETQYF. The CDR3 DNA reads TGTGCCAGTAGTACTAGCGGGGGCGAGACCCAGTACTTC.

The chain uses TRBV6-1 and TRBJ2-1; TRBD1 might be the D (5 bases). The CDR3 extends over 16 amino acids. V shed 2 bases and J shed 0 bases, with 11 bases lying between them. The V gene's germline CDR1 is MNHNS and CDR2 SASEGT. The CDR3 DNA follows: TGTGCCAGCAGTGAAATCTTCAGGGTCTCCTACAATGAGCAGTTCTTC. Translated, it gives CASSEIFRVSYNEQFF.

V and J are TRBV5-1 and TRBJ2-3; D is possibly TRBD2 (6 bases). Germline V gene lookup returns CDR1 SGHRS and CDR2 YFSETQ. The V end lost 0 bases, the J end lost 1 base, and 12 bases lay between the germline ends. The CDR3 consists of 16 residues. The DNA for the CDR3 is TGCGCCAGCAGCTTGGGGGTGGGACTGGGCACAGATACGCAGTATTTT. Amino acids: CASSLGVGLGTDTQYF. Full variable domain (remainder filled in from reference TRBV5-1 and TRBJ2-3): KAGVTQTPRYLIKTRGQQVTLSCSPISGHRSVSWYQQTPGQGLQFLFEYFSETQRNKGNFPGRFSGRQFSNSRSEMNVSTLELGDSALYLCASSLGVGLGTDTQYFGPGTRLTVL.

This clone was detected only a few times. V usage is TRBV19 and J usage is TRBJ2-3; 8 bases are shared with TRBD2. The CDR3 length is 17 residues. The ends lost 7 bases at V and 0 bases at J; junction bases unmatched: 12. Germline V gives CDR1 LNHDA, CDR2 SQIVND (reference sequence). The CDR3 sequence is CASTGSGSPLSTDTQYF. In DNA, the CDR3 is TGTGCCAGTACAGGCAGCGGGAGCCCCCTGAGCACAGATACGCAGTATTTT. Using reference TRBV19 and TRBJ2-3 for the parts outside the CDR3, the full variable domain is DGGITQSPKYLFRKEGQNVTLSCEQNLNHDAMYWYRQDPGQGLRLIYYSQIVNDFQKGDIAEGYSVSREKKESFPLTVTSAQKNPTAFYLCASTGSGSPLSTDTQYFGPGTRLTVL.